The next 24 T cell receptor beta chains were all read from a single sample in a study of identifying expanded T cells in peripheral blood. TCRdb keeps only in-frame clones here, not all; method: immunoSEQ multiplex PCR. The sample consists of tens of thousands of clones, roughly 81% of them appearing once. Sequencing was done on a sample of blood. The receptors originated from a person between 18 and 75 years old in good health.

The chain links TRBV4-1 to TRBJ1-3; 9 nucleotides match TRBD1. Germline assignment: CDR1 MGHRA and CDR2 YSYEKL. The CDR3 has 17 residues. J gave up 8 bases and V 1 base, and 12 bases lay outside the gene matches. This CDR3 is CASSQATTTGGADTIYF. Written as DNA, the CDR3 is TGCGCCAGCAGCCAAGCGACCACTACAGGGGGCGCGGACACCATATATTTT.

The CDR3, as DNA: TGTGCCAGCACCGACGGAGGGGGCGGGACAGATACGCAGTATTTT. Translating it yields CASTDGGGGTDTQYF. V and J are TRBV7-9 and TRBJ2-3, with a tentative D call TRBD1 (7 bases). CDR1 and CDR2 (germline): SEHNR, FQNEAQ (reference sequence). The CDR3 has 15 amino acids. V lost 7 bases to trimming and J lost 3 bases, with 17 bases between them.

The chain is built from TRBV27 and TRBJ1-1; D not certain. The CDR3 contains 14 residues. V lost 10 bases and J 5 bases, leaving 20 bases between the germline ends. Germline V CDR1 and CDR2: MNHEY, SMNVEV (reference sequence). The CDR3 spells CATLKGGQGTEAFF. CDR3 bases: TGTGCCACCCTAAAGGGAGGGCAAGGTACTGAAGCTTTCTTT.

In its sample, this clone was seen once. The chain employs TRBV27 and TRBJ1-3; D is perhaps TRBD1 (5 bases). This CDR3 is built from 14 residues. Per germline, CDR1 MNHEY and CDR2 SMNVEV (reference sequence). V lost 5 bases and J 6 bases, leaving 14 bases between the germline ends. CDR3 in amino acids: CASSRLGEENTIYF. In DNA, the CDR3 is TGTGCCAGCAGTCGATTAGGGGAGGAAAACACCATATATTTT.

This clone has just one count. V is TRBV5-5 and J is TRBJ1-5; D perhaps matches TRBD1 (6 bases). In germline, CDR1 is SGHKS, CDR2 YYEKEE (reference sequence). V was pared by 4 bases and J by 7 bases, with 15 bases between. This CDR3 spans 14 amino acids. The CDR3 loop reads CASSPHGGQQPQHF. For the CDR3, the DNA is TGTGCCAGCAGCCCGCATGGGGGGCAACAGCCCCAGCATTTT.

This clone occurred once. This rearrangement joins TRBV11-2 to TRBJ2-7; TRBD2 might be the D (5 bases). This CDR3 spans 16 amino acids. Germline-derived CDR1 and CDR2 are SGHAT and FQNNGV. Trimming left V 1 base short and J 0 bases short, with 13 bases between. This CDR3 reads CASSLVVRESSYEQYF. The CDR3 DNA follows: TGTGCCAGCAGCTTAGTTGTTAGGGAGAGCTCCTACGAGCAGTACTTC.

This clone is classed as medium-sized (0.01 to 0.1%). The chain links TRBV5-1 to TRBJ1-4; D is unclear. V gave up 3 bases and J gave up 0 bases, with 15 bases separating them. The CDR3 spans 17 residues. Germline loops: CDR1 SGHRS, CDR2 YFSETQ. The CDR3 nucleotides are TGCGCCAGCAGCTCCCAGAGTTATATCTCAACTAATGAAAAACTGTTTTTT. As protein: CASSSQSYISTNEKLFF.

This sequence joins TRBV4-1 and TRBJ2-7; TRBD2 matches at 7 bases. This CDR3 contains 15 residues. CDR1 MGHRA and CDR2 YSYEKL come from the germline V gene. J was trimmed by 5 bases and V by 4 bases; bases with no gene match: 11. Written as DNA, the CDR3 is TGCGCCAGCAGCCCACGGGCCCTCGGGGGGAACGAGCAGTACTTC. Amino acid sequence: CASSPRALGGNEQYF.

The V and J genes are TRBV6-5 and TRBJ2-7; 7 nucleotides agree with TRBD1. The CDR3 sequence is 14 residues long. Germline V lookup: CDR1 MNHEY, CDR2 SVGAGI. Trimming cost V 1 base and J 0 bases; bases outside gene matches: 0. Here the CDR3 reads CASSYWDSSYEQYF. DNA for the CDR3: TGTGCCAGCAGTTACTGGGACAGCTCCTACGAGCAGTACTTC.

This clone was picked up one time. The V gene is TRBV6-5, the J gene TRBJ2-1; D remains unclear. CDR1 MNHEY and CDR2 SVGAGI come from the germline V gene. V dropped 5 bases and J dropped 6 bases, with 11 bases sitting between them. This CDR3 is built from 13 residues. CDR3 sequence: CASSTRTGNEQFF. The CDR3 nucleotides read TGTGCCAGCAGTACCCGGACCGGCAATGAGCAGTTCTTC.

V is TRBV5-1 and J is TRBJ2-2; no reliable D call. In germline, CDR1 is SGHRS, CDR2 YFSETQ. Trimming removed 3 bases from V and 0 bases from J, with 12 bases in between. The CDR3 consists of 16 residues. Here the CDR3 reads CASSSRQIANTGELFF. DNA of the CDR3: TGCGCCAGCAGCTCCCGACAAATCGCGAACACCGGGGAGCTGTTTTTT.

This clone was seen a few times. The chain employs TRBV9 and TRBJ2-5, with 10 bases lining up with TRBD1. This CDR3 comprises 16 residues. The ends lost 4 bases at V and 2 bases at J; junction bases unmatched: 8. Germline V lookup: CDR1 SGDLS, CDR2 YYNGEE. The chain's CDR3 is CASSPRTGGWQETQYF. The DNA for the CDR3 is TGTGCCAGCAGCCCCCGGACAGGGGGATGGCAAGAGACCCAGTACTTC.

This clone was observed once. V usage is TRBV5-5 and J usage is TRBJ2-7; the D is unclear. V was cut by 6 bases and J by 3 bases, with 16 bases left in between. The CDR3 contains 14 residues. Germline assignment: CDR1 SGHKS and CDR2 YYEKEE (reference sequence). CDR3 sequence (DNA): TGTGCCAGCAAAAGTTCAGTTGAGTTCTACGAGCAGTACTTC. Protein: CASKSSVEFYEQYF.

This chain uses TRBV30 with TRBJ1-2; unclear D gene. CDR3 length: 11 amino acids. The germline gives CDR1 GTSNPN, CDR2 SVGIG (reference sequence). The V end lost 1 base, the J end lost 2 bases, and 2 bases lay between the germline ends. Here the CDR3 reads CAWSGNYGYTF. CDR3 coding DNA: TGTGCCTGGAGTGGGAACTATGGCTACACCTTC.

J is TRBJ1-1 and V is TRBV5-4; maybe TRBD1 (6 bases). Germline CDR1 reads SGHNT; CDR2 reads YYREEE (reference sequence). The CDR3 length is 16 residues. V was pared by 0 bases and J by 2 bases, with 14 bases between. The CDR3 nucleotides are TGTGCCAGCAGCTTGGGCTCTCACGGGACAAACACTGAAGCTTTCTTT. As protein: CASSLGSHGTNTEAFF. Full variable domain (missing parts from reference TRBV5-4 and TRBJ1-1): ETGVTQSPTHLIKTRGQQVTLRCSSQSGHNTVSWYQQALGQGPQFIFQYYREEENGRGNFPPRFSGLQFPNYSSELNVNALELDDSALYLCASSLGSHGTNTEAFFGQGTRLTVV.

The chain carries TRBV6-6 and TRBJ1-2; no definite D call. This CDR3 region has 14 residues. Germline V lookup: CDR1 MNHNY, CDR2 SVGAGI (reference sequence). The V end lost 0 bases, the J end lost 7 bases, and 12 bases lay between the germline ends. CDR3: CASSYSGRKSGYTF. As DNA, the CDR3 is TGTGCCAGCAGTTACTCGGGCAGAAAGAGTGGCTACACCTTC.

CDR3 in amino acids: CASSQLRVAGGYTF. CDR3 nucleotide sequence: TGTGCCAGCAGCCAGCTACGGGTGGCGGGGGGCTACACCTTC. V is TRBV14 and J is TRBJ1-2; D remains unclear. The CDR3 is 14 amino acids. Between the trimmed V and J ends, which lost 3 bases and 8 bases, there was a span of 16 bases. Germline CDR1 is SGHDN and CDR2 is FVKESK.

The chain joins TRBV27 to TRBJ1-2, with D hard to call. CDR1 MNHEY and CDR2 SMNVEV come from the germline V gene (reference sequence). The CDR3 loop spans 15 amino acids. Trimming took 3 bases from V and 0 from J, leaving 11 bases between them. The CDR3 sequence: CASSFGPGANYGYTF. CDR3 DNA sequence: TGTGCCAGCAGTTTCGGGCCGGGAGCTAACTATGGCTACACCTTC.

The chain couples TRBV6-6 to TRBJ2-5, with 8 nucleotides matching TRBD2. Germline-derived CDR1 and CDR2 are MNHNY and SVGAGI (reference sequence). Trimming cost V 8 bases and J 5 bases; bases outside gene matches: 10. The CDR3 covers 14 residues. The CDR3 DNA is TGTGCCAGCGGCCGACGGGGGGGGAGCGAGACCCAGTACTTC. Protein: CASGRRGGSETQYF.

The rearrangement uses TRBV19 and TRBJ2-2; no clear D gene. Trimming cost V 7 bases and J 0 bases, with 15 bases left between them. Germline assignment: CDR1 LNHDA and CDR2 SQIVND (reference sequence). The CDR3 is 16 residues long. CDR3 amino acids: CASTADPLPNTGELFF. CDR3 coding DNA: TGTGCCAGTACCGCAGACCCTCTTCCGAACACCGGGGAGCTGTTTTTT.

V usage is TRBV18 and J usage is TRBJ2-7, with D possibly being TRBD2 (6 bases). V was cut by 0 bases and J by 7 bases, with 7 bases left in between. The CDR3 is 12 residues long. From germline, CDR1 is KGHSH and CDR2 LQKENI. DNA for the CDR3: TGTGCCAGCTCACCACCGAGCGGGGAGCAGTACTTC. Protein: CASSPPSGEQYF.

This chain links TRBV9 with TRBJ2-3, with 13 bases that match TRBD2. Germline loops: CDR1 SGDLS, CDR2 YYNGEE. Trimming at V came to 5 bases and at J to 6 bases, leaving 12 bases not matched to a gene. This CDR3 has 17 amino acids. The CDR3 DNA is TGTGCCAGCAGTTGGACTAGCGGGGGCCCCGTTTGGGATACGCAGTATTTT. Its protein is CASSWTSGGPVWDTQYF.

The chain joins TRBV6-6 to TRBJ1-4; D ambiguous. There are 12 residues in the CDR3. Germline values: CDR1 MNHNY, CDR2 SVGAGI (reference sequence). V was clipped by 2 bases and J by 8 bases, with 6 bases between them. CDR3 in amino acids: CASSYVWEKLFF. The CDR3 DNA sequence: TGTGCCAGCAGTTACGTTTGGGAAAAACTGTTTTTT.

The chain couples TRBV7-2 to TRBJ2-1; TRBD2 might be the D (6 bases). The V and J ends lost 5 bases and 7 bases respectively, with 15 bases between them. The germline gives CDR1 SGHTA, CDR2 FQGNSA. The CDR3 loop spans 14 amino acids. The CDR3 reads CASSPGAGRNEQFF. The CDR3 coding sequence is TGTGCCAGCAGCCCAGGCGCGGGGCGGAATGAGCAGTTCTTC.